The present entry profiles one TCR beta chain with its context. Its antigen is not known. This sample is drawn from a study of shared clonotypes between healthy human individuals. Whole-study findings and limits: Clonotypes that were shared across a handful of donors made up around 5% of naive CD4 clonotypes.

Only CD45RO-negative cells positively selected for CCR7 counted as naive CD8 cells, so terminally differentiated effector memory CD45RA+ cells were excluded. J gave up 7 bases and V 5 bases, and 17 bases lay outside the gene matches. The CDR3 covers 16 residues. Per germline, CDR1 SEHNR and CDR2 FQNEAQ (reference sequence). The DNA input per sorted-subset replicate PCR was 150 to 200 ng, corresponding to around 30,000 T cell genomes. TCRdb keeps only in-frame clones here, not all; method: immunoSEQ multiplex PCR. The sample lists about 610,000 clones, approximately 96% occurring once. The origin of this receptor is a woman in her 30s in good health. Material: naive CD8+ T cells sorted from blood. This chain links TRBV7-9 with TRBJ2-7; 7 positions match TRBD2. This CDR3 reads CASSTVWEGRHLEQYF. In DNA form, the CDR3 reads TGTGCCAGCAGCACTGTGTGGGAGGGCCGGCACCTTGAGCAGTACTTC.